These T cell receptor beta chains were read from a single sample in a study of blood T cell repertoires in COVID-19. Here immunoSEQ multiplex PCR was the method, and the copy in TCRdb shows in-frame clones only, minus some. This table has around 220,000 clones, approximately 91% appearing once. Sequences were obtained from peripheral blood. Receptor source: a woman between 40 and 55 years old who had recovered from COVID-19. Each CDR3 is given with its conserved first and last residue. D genes are given only for firm matches. Clone size, where shown, is once, few, many, or a class for clones that have expanded.

j_call: TRBJ1-3
v_call: TRBV5-6
clone_size: .
d_call: .
cdr3_aa: CASTPTGGNTIYF
cdr3_nt: TGTGCCAGCACCCCGACGGGGGGAAACACCATATATTTT

j_call: TRBJ2-7
v_call: TRBV5-4
clone_size: .
d_call: TRBD1
cdr3_aa: CASSSATRDSSYEQYF
cdr3_nt: TGTGCCAGCAGCTCCGCCACCCGGGACAGCTCCTACGAGCAGTACTTC

j_call: TRBJ1-2
v_call: TRBV2
clone_size: .
d_call: .
cdr3_aa: CASSDAGTRGYTF
cdr3_nt: TGTGCCAGCAGTGACGCAGGTACAAGGGGCTACACCTTC

j_call: TRBJ2-5
v_call: TRBV6-5
clone_size: once
d_call: .
cdr3_aa: CASSTLVVQETQYF
cdr3_nt: TGTGCCAGCAGCACACTAGTGGTCCAAGAGACCCAGTACTTC

j_call: TRBJ1-2
v_call: TRBV2
clone_size: .
d_call: .
cdr3_aa: CASRKREPGYTF
cdr3_nt: TGTGCCAGCAGAAAAAGGGAGCCAGGCTACACCTTC

j_call: TRBJ2-5
v_call: TRBV15
clone_size: .
d_call: TRBD2
cdr3_aa: CATSRDRWSGRGETQYF
cdr3_nt: TGTGCCACCAGCAGAGATCGGTGGAGCGGGAGAGGAGAGACCCAGTACTTC

j_call: TRBJ2-1
v_call: TRBV28
clone_size: once
d_call: TRBD2
cdr3_aa: CASSPIAGGQDNEQFF
cdr3_nt: TGTGCCAGCAGTCCCATAGCGGGAGGACAAGACAATGAGCAGTTCTTC

j_call: TRBJ2-7
v_call: TRBV7-8
clone_size: .
d_call: TRBD1
cdr3_aa: CASSRDRGNEQYF
cdr3_nt: TGTGCCAGCAGCCGAGACAGGGGGAACGAGCAGTACTTC

j_call: TRBJ1-5
v_call: TRBV19
clone_size: .
d_call: TRBD1
cdr3_aa: CASSMMLGTGGGNQPQHF
cdr3_nt: TGTGCCAGTAGTATGATGTTGGGGACAGGGGGTGGCAATCAGCCCCAGCATTTT

j_call: TRBJ2-7
v_call: TRBV6-5
clone_size: .
d_call: .
cdr3_aa: CASSHQGSYEQYF
cdr3_nt: TGTGCCAGCAGTCATCAGGGGTCCTACGAGCAGTACTTC

j_call: TRBJ2-1
v_call: TRBV29-1
clone_size: .
d_call: .
cdr3_aa: CSVGGGRVYNEQFF
cdr3_nt: TGCAGCGTTGGTGGGGGCAGGGTCTACAATGAGCAGTTCTTC

j_call: TRBJ2-2
v_call: TRBV7-3
clone_size: .
d_call: .
cdr3_aa: CASSLKRNTGELFF
cdr3_nt: TGTGCCAGCAGCTTAAAGCGAAACACCGGGGAGCTGTTTTTT

j_call: TRBJ1-2
v_call: TRBV28
clone_size: once
d_call: .
cdr3_aa: CASSFVQEGPANYGYTF
cdr3_nt: TGTGCCAGCAGTTTTGTACAGGAAGGTCCCGCTAACTATGGCTACACCTTC

j_call: TRBJ2-2
v_call: TRBV19
clone_size: .
d_call: .
cdr3_aa: CASRQKNTGELFF
cdr3_nt: TGTGCCAGTAGGCAGAAGAACACCGGGGAGCTGTTTTTT

j_call: TRBJ2-5
v_call: TRBV29-1
clone_size: once
d_call: TRBD1
cdr3_aa: CSALDRGRDLETQYF
cdr3_nt: TGCAGCGCCCTAGACAGGGGGCGCGACCTAGAGACCCAGTACTTC

j_call: TRBJ1-1
v_call: TRBV4-1
clone_size: .
d_call: .
cdr3_aa: CASSQTQGHTEAFF
cdr3_nt: TGCGCCAGCAGCCAGACACAGGGTCACACTGAAGCTTTCTTT

j_call: TRBJ2-5
v_call: TRBV18
clone_size: .
d_call: .
cdr3_aa: CASSSGQETQYF
cdr3_nt: TGTGCCAGCTCAAGCGGGCAAGAGACCCAGTACTTC

j_call: TRBJ2-5
v_call: TRBV5-6
clone_size: .
d_call: TRBD2
cdr3_aa: CASSTKLAGGPKDF
cdr3_nt: TGTGCCAGCAGCACGAAACTAGCGGGGGGTCCTAAGGACTTC

j_call: TRBJ1-6
v_call: TRBV12-5
clone_size: .
d_call: TRBD1
cdr3_aa: CASGLVLGTGDLKANSPLHF
cdr3_nt: TGTGCTAGTGGTTTGGTACTCGGGACAGGGGACCTTAAAGCTAATTCACCCCTCCACTTT

j_call: TRBJ2-7
v_call: TRBV6-5
clone_size: once
d_call: .
cdr3_aa: CASSYSIGTRFYEQYF
cdr3_nt: TGTGCCAGCAGTTACTCGATAGGGACACGGTTCTACGAGCAGTACTTC

j_call: TRBJ2-7
v_call: TRBV30
clone_size: .
d_call: .
cdr3_aa: CAWSGDMGRDEQYF
cdr3_nt: TGTGCCTGGAGTGGGGACATGGGTCGGGACGAGCAGTACTTC

j_call: TRBJ1-2
v_call: TRBV4-1
clone_size: .
d_call: .
cdr3_aa: CASSQGGPNYGYTF
cdr3_nt: TGCGCCAGCAGCCAAGGTGGGCCTAACTATGGCTACACCTTC

j_call: TRBJ2-3
v_call: TRBV28
clone_size: .
d_call: .
cdr3_aa: CASSRDRYTQYF
cdr3_nt: TGTGCCAGCAGCCGCGACAGGTACACGCAGTATTTT

j_call: TRBJ2-1
v_call: TRBV29-1
clone_size: .
d_call: TRBD1
cdr3_aa: CSVTFLWAGTGGHNEQFF
cdr3_nt: TGCAGCGTAACCTTTTTATGGGCCGGGACAGGGGGACACAATGAGCAGTTCTTC

j_call: TRBJ2-3
v_call: TRBV7-2
clone_size: .
d_call: TRBD2
cdr3_aa: CASSARLAGDTDTQYF
cdr3_nt: TGTGCCAGCAGCGCCAGACTAGCGGGGGACACAGATACGCAGTATTTT

j_call: TRBJ1-1
v_call: TRBV10-3
clone_size: .
d_call: TRBD1
cdr3_aa: CAISAGQEAFF
cdr3_nt: TGTGCCATCAGTGCGGGACAGGAAGCTTTCTTT

j_call: TRBJ1-5
v_call: TRBV30
clone_size: .
d_call: .
cdr3_aa: CAWSPDARQPQHF
cdr3_nt: TGTGCCTGGAGTCCAGACGCTAGGCAGCCCCAGCATTTT

j_call: TRBJ2-1
v_call: TRBV7-2
clone_size: .
d_call: TRBD2
cdr3_aa: CASSFIAGGQFF
cdr3_nt: TGTGCCAGCAGCTTCATAGCGGGGGGGCAGTTCTTC

j_call: TRBJ1-6
v_call: TRBV30
clone_size: .
d_call: .
cdr3_aa: CAWSPGRAGTPLHF
cdr3_nt: TGTGCCTGGAGCCCAGGGAGGGCAGGTACACCCCTCCACTTT

j_call: TRBJ1-5
v_call: TRBV19
clone_size: .
d_call: TRBD1
cdr3_aa: CASSVTGYSNQPQHF
cdr3_nt: TGTGCCAGTAGTGTGACAGGGTATAGCAATCAGCCCCAGCATTTT